The T cell receptor beta chain under discussion was sequenced for a study of post-analysis software for immune sequencing data. The germline V gene encodes CDR1 SGHTA and CDR2 FQGTGA. The CDR3 has 13 amino acids. Trimming took 1 base from V and 7 from J, leaving 11 bases between them. Worth noting for this clonotype: Its antigen is not known.

Researchers reported that TCR beta cDNA libraries carried unique molecular identifiers. One entry per CDR3 protein results from TCRdb running MiXCR on the PCR reads. The sample includes about 400,000 distinct CDR3 sequences, 30% to 45% of them seen just once. Study-wide results and caveats: Five or six TRBV segments (TRBV5-6, TRBV5-1 and TRBV20-1 among them) occurred more frequently in patients than in controls.

The chain uses TRBV7-3 and TRBJ2-7; TRBD2 might be the D (6 bases). Input material: blood. This TCR came from a girl aged 10-17 years with multiple sclerosis. The CDR3 region has the DNA TGTGCCAGCAGCTTAAATCAGGGAGGAGAGCAGTACTTC. It translates to CASSLNQGGEQYF.